The 5 T cell receptor beta chains below come from one sample, sequenced in a study of radiation and T cells in renal cell carcinoma (dated by TCRdb to about 2020). In light of the paper, this sample's time point label describes: blood 4 weeks post-SBRT, at nephrectomy. This specimen's treatment or condition label, per the study, means: 15 Gy SBRT to primary tumor, nephrectomy 4 weeks later. The receptor library was made with the immunoSEQ multiplex PCR assay. TCRdb mirrors the immuneACCESS table, restricted to in-frame sequences. Some clones are absent from its copies; in checked studies, under half trace to an unresolved V gene, and the reason for the others is unknown. A total of roughly 64,000 clones appear in this sample, about 80% of them only once. The ten largest clonotypes hold around 7% of the sample. Source: blood, taken from a patient whose treatment included radiotherapy and nephrectomy. All receptors derive from a man aged 55 to 69 with renal cell carcinoma.

This clone was observed a few times. The chain carries TRBV9 and TRBJ2-7, with D maybe TRBD1 (6 bases). Trimming shortened V by 4 bases and J by 6 bases, and 17 bases separated the two germline ends. Per germline, CDR1 SGDLS and CDR2 YYNGEE. The CDR3 has 14 amino acids. Here the CDR3 DNA reads TGTGCCAGCAGCTTCGTGGACAGTCAGGGCGAGCAGTACTTC. Amino acid sequence: CASSFVDSQGEQYF.

The table lists this clone with a count of one. The J gene is TRBJ2-7, the V gene TRBV18, with TRBD1 matching over 8 bases. Germline CDR1 KGHSH, CDR2 LQKENI. The CDR3 length is 13 residues. The J segment lost 7 bases and the V segment lost 4 bases, leaving 6 bases of the junction unmatched. The CDR3 here is CASSQQGASEQYV. The CDR3 DNA sequence: TGTGCCAGCTCACAGCAGGGGGCGAGTGAGCAGTACGTC.

The V and J genes are TRBV27 and TRBJ1-1; D is undetermined. V was pared by 5 bases and J by 1 base, with 14 bases between. CDR1 and CDR2 from the germline V gene are MNHEY and SMNVEV (reference sequence). CDR3 length: 15 residues. Written as DNA, the CDR3 is TGTGCCAGCAGTACGACGTATAGCAGGAACACTGAAGCTTTCTTT. It yields the protein CASSTTYSRNTEAFF.

This chain links TRBV9 with TRBJ1-1, with a possible D match to TRBD1 (6 bases). CDR1 and CDR2 from the germline V gene are SGDLS and YYNGEE. V lost 0 bases and J lost 4, with 16 bases in between. The CDR3 sequence is 16 residues long. The CDR3 coding sequence is TGTGCCAGCAGCGTAGCAGGGGAGTTCCGGAGCACTGAAGCTTTCTTT. It codes for CASSVAGEFRSTEAFF.

The chain couples TRBV29-1 to TRBJ1-2; possible D gene TRBD1, 6 bases. CDR1 and CDR2 (germline): SQVTM, ANQGSEA. This CDR3 is built from 15 residues. V was cut by 4 bases and J by 5 bases, with 20 bases left in between. CDR3 loop: CSVGGGWGDGYGYTF. The CDR3 coding sequence is TGCAGCGTTGGTGGGGGCTGGGGAGATGGGTATGGCTACACCTTC.